This entry is about one T cell receptor (beta chain). Antigen: not known. Unique molecular identifiers were used to barcode this TCRbeta library. Using its own MiXCR run on the PCR reads, TCRdb lists one record per CDR3 protein. Counted here are 500,000 to 750,000 distinct CDR3 sequences, 25% to 30% occurring once; the ten biggest clones make up 35% to 40%. The data originate from a study of T-cell reconstitution after alpha-beta-depleted transplantation in children. Between the trimmed V and J ends, which lost 7 bases and 3 bases, there was a span of 13 bases. CDR3 length: 13 residues. In germline, CDR1 is SNHLY, CDR2 FYNNEI. Findings of the study overall: Hyperexpanded clones declined; after one year, newly produced T cells mostly supplied diversity.

The starting material was PBMCs, obtained before TCRalphabeta/CD19-depleted stem cell transplant. The V gene is TRBV2, the J gene TRBJ2-7; D is undetermined. The source is a boy under two years old with Wiskott-Aldrich syndrome, due to receive a stem cell transplant. This chain's CDR3 is CASTSDGNYEQYF. The CDR3 nucleotides read TGTGCCAGCACGTCGGACGGAAACTACGAGCAGTACTTC.